This TCR beta chain was documented in a study of T cell changes during pregnancy in multiple sclerosis. CDR1 and CDR2 from the germline V gene are SGHAT and FQNNGV. The CDR3 is 14 amino acids. Trimming cost V 4 bases and J 5 bases, with 12 bases left between them. Clones were read by immunoSEQ multiplex PCR, and TCRdb kept only the in-frame ones, dropping some. Of about 38,000 clones listed, more than 85% were seen once; the top ten hold more than 5%. This rearrangement joins TRBV11-2 to TRBJ2-1, with D perhaps TRBD2 (5 bases). This TCR was recovered from a female donor with multiple sclerosis, enrolled in a pregnancy study. The specimen comprised CD8+ T cells from peripheral blood mononuclear cells, sampled in the third trimester of pregnancy. This CDR3 reads CASSSAVHDNEQFF. CDR3 coding DNA: TGTGCCAGCAGCTCAGCGGTACATGACAATGAGCAGTTCTTC.